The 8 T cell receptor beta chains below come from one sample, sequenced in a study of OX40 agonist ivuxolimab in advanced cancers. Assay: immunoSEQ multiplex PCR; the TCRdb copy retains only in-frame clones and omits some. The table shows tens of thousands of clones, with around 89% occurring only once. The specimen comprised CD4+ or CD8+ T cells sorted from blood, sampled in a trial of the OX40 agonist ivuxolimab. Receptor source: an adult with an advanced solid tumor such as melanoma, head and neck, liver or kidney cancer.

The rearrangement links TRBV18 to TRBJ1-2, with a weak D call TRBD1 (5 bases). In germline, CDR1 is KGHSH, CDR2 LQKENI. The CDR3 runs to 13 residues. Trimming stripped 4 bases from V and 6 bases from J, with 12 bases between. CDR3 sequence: CASSLNSGDGYTF. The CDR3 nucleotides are TGTGCCAGCTCACTCAATTCGGGGGATGGCTACACCTTC.

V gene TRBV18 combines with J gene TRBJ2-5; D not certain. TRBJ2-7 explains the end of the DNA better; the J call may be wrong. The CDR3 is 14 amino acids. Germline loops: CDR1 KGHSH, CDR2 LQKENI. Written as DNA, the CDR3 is TGTGCCAGCTCACCACCAGGGTACATGTACGAGCAGTACTTC. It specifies CASSPPGYMYEQYF.

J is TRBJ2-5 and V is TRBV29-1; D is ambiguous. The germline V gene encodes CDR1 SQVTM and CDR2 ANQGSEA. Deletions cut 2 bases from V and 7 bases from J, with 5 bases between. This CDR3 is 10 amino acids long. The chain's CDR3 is CSVEHGTQYF. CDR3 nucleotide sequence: TGCAGCGTTGAACACGGGACCCAGTACTTC.

CDR3 amino acids: CASSFGTSGREQYF. DNA of the CDR3: TGCGCCAGCAGCTTCGGGACTAGCGGGAGAGAGCAGTACTTC. This sequence joins TRBV5-1 and TRBJ2-7; 14 nucleotides align to TRBD2. Trimming cost V 2 bases and J 7 bases; bases outside gene matches: 2. The V gene's germline CDR1 is SGHRS and CDR2 YFSETQ. The CDR3 spans 14 residues.

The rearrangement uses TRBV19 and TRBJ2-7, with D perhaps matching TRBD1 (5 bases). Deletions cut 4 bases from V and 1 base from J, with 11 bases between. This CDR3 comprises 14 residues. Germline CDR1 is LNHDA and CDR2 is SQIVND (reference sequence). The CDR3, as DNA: TGTGCCAGTAGTACGGACACGGATTCCTACGAGCAGTACTTC. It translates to CASSTDTDSYEQYF.

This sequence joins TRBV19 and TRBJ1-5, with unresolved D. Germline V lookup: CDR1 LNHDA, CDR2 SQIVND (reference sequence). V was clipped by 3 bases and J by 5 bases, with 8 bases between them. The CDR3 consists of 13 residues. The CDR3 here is CASSMVGDQPQHF. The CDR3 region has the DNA TGTGCCAGTAGTATGGTCGGTGATCAGCCCCAGCATTTT.

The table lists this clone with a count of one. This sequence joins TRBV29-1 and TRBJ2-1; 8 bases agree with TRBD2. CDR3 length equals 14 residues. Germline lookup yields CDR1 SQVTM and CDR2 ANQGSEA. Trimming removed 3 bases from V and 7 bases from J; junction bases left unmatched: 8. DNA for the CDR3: TGCAGCGTTGAGTCAGCGGGAGTAAGGAATGAGCAGTTCTTC. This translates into CSVESAGVRNEQFF.

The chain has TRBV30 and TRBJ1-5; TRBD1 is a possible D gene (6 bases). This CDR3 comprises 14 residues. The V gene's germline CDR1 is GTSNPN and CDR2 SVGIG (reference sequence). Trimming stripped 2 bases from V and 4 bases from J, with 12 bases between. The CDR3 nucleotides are TGTGCCTGGAGTACAGGGTGGGGGAATCAGCCCCAGCATTTT. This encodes CAWSTGWGNQPQHF.